The T cell receptor (beta chain) described here comes from a study of T-cell memory formation after mild COVID-19. Study overall: TCR clusters mostly belonged to single donors.

Study conclusions and caveats: The study detected some responding clones in pre-infection memory, suggesting cross-reactive memory joined. CD8+ contracting clones occupied EMRA, while CD4+ ones occupied mainly CM and EM.

Per the germline V gene, CDR1 is SGHDN and CDR2 is FVKESK. CDR3 length: 18 residues. A word on this clonotype: Its target is not known. At one boundary the junction diverges from the germline segment, which might be a read error.

Sample barcodes and UMIs were carried by the TCR alpha and TCR beta cDNA libraries that 5'RACE generated with constant-segment primers. TCRdb re-analysed the 5' RACE reads in MiXCR, keeping a single row per CDR3 protein. The sample consists of about 290,000 distinct CDR3 sequences, more than 15% of them appearing once. The material sequenced was PBMCs or a T cell subset sorted from them (not recorded which). V usage is TRBV14 and J usage is TRBJ1-4; possible D gene TRBD1, 6 bases. The sequence was collected from a man between 18 and 35 years old who had mild COVID-19 (a few samples of this study predate the infection). Cell type and time point are not known. CDR3 region: CARSRQSWGAGGREKLFF. The CDR3 bases are TGTGCCAGAAGCCGCCAATCTTGGGGGGCTGGAGGTAGAGAAAAACTGTTTTTT.